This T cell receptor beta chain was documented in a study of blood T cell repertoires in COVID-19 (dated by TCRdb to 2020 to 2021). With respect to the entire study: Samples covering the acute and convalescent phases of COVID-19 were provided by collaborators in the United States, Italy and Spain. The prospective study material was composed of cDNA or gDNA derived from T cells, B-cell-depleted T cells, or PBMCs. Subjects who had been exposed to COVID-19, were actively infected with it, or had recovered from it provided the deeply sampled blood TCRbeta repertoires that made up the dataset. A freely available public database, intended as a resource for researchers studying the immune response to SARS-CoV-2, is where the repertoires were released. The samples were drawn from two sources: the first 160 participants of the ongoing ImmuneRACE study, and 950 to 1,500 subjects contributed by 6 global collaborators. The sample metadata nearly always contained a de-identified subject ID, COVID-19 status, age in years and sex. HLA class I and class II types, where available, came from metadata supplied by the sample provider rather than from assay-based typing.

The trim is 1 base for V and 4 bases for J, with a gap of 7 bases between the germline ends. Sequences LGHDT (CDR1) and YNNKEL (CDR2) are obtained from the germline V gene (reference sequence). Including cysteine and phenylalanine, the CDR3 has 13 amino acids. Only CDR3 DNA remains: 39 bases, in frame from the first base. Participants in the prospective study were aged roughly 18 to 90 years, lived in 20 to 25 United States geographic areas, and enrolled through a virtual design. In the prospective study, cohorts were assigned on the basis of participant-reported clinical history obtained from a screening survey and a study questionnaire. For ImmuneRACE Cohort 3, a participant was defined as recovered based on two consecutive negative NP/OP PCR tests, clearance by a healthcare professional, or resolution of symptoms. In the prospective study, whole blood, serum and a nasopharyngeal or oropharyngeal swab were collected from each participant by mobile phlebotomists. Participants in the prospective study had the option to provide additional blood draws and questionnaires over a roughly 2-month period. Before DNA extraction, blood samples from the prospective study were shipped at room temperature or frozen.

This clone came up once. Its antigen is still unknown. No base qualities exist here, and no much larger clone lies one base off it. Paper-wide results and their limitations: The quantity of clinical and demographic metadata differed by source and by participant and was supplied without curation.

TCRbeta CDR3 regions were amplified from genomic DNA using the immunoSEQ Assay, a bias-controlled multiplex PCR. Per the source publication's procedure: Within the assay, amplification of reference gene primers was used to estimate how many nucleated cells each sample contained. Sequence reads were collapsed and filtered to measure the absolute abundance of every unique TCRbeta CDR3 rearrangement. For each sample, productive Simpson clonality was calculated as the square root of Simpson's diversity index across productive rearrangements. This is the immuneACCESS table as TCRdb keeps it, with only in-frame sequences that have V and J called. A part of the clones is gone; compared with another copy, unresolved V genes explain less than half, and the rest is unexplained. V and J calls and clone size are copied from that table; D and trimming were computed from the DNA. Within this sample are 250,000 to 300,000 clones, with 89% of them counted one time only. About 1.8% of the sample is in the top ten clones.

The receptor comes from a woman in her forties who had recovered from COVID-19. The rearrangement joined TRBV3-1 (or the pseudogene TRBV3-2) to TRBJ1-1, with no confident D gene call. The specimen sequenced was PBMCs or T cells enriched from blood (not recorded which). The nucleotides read TGTGCCAGCAGCCAAGGTCCTAGCACTGAAGCTTTCTTT. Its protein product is CASSQGPSTEAFF.